The rows below give T cell receptor beta chains drawn from one sample of a study of control samples from healthy donors and cancer patients. The method was immunoSEQ multiplex PCR; TCRdb's version includes in-frame clones alone and lacks a portion of them. Here the sample spans 150,000 or so clones, 85% to 90% being singletons. The sequenced material came from blood. The receptor set was obtained from a woman aged 30 to 39 in good health. The CDR3 runs from the conserved cysteine through the conserved F or W. The order of the fields is D gene, V gene, J gene, clone size, CDR3 DNA, CDR3 protein. The D gene is left open where the match is weak. Some rows mark clone size as missing; the rest say once, few, many or name a class of expanded clone.

D gene: TRBD2
V gene: TRBV28
J gene: TRBJ2-1
clone size: -
CDR3 DNA: TGTGCCAGCCTGGCGGGGGGTTTGGACAATGAGCAGTTCTTC
CDR3 protein: CASLAGGLDNEQFF

D gene: TRBD1
V gene: TRBV6-6
J gene: TRBJ1-4
clone size: once
CDR3 DNA: TGTGCCAGCAGTTACTTAGGACAGGGAGGGGGTGAAAAACTGTTTTTT
CDR3 protein: CASSYLGQGGGEKLFF

D gene: TRBD2
V gene: TRBV15
J gene: TRBJ2-1
clone size: -
CDR3 DNA: TGTGCCACCAGCAAAGAGCGGGACTCCTACAATGAGCAGTTCTTC
CDR3 protein: CATSKERDSYNEQFF

D gene: -
V gene: TRBV5-4
J gene: TRBJ2-1
clone size: -
CDR3 DNA: TGTGCCAGCAGCTCCGTGGGCTCCTACAATGAGCAGTTCTTC
CDR3 protein: CASSSVGSYNEQFF

D gene: -
V gene: TRBV25-1
J gene: TRBJ2-7
clone size: -
CDR3 DNA: TGTGCCAGCTCCTATCGATACGAGCAGTACTTC
CDR3 protein: CASSYRYEQYF

D gene: -
V gene: TRBV27
J gene: TRBJ2-3
clone size: -
CDR3 DNA: TGTGCCAGCAGTTTATCGACTGGAACAGATACGCAGTATTTT
CDR3 protein: CASSLSTGTDTQYF

D gene: -
V gene: TRBV21-1
J gene: TRBJ2-1
clone size: -
CDR3 DNA: TGTGCCAGCAGCAAGCGGCGGACAGGGGGTTCCCACAATGAGCAGTTCTTC
CDR3 protein: CASSKRRTGGSHNEQFF

D gene: -
V gene: TRBV3-1/TRBV3-2
J gene: TRBJ1-6
clone size: -
CDR3 DNA: TGTGCCAGCAGCCAAGAGGGTTCACCCCTCCACTTT
CDR3 protein: CASSQEGSPLHF

D gene: TRBD1
V gene: TRBV6-5
J gene: TRBJ2-4
clone size: -
CDR3 DNA: TGTGCCAGCAGCCTACAGGGGATTATGGACATTCAGTACTTC
CDR3 protein: CASSLQGIMDIQYF

D gene: -
V gene: TRBV15
J gene: TRBJ1-2
clone size: -
CDR3 DNA: TGTGCCACCACCTCCGGGACAATTGATGGCTACACCTTC
CDR3 protein: CATTSGTIDGYTF

D gene: -
V gene: TRBV6-6
J gene: TRBJ1-5
clone size: -
CDR3 DNA: TGTGCCAGCAGTTACGGGTCGCGCAATCAGCCCCAGCATTTT
CDR3 protein: CASSYGSRNQPQHF

D gene: TRBD2
V gene: TRBV5-6
J gene: TRBJ2-3
clone size: -
CDR3 DNA: TGTGCCAGCATCCTAGCGGGGGGGGCCGATACGCAGTATTTT
CDR3 protein: CASILAGGADTQYF

D gene: -
V gene: TRBV5-6
J gene: TRBJ2-1
clone size: -
CDR3 DNA: TGTGCCAGCAGCTCACCGTCTAGCATAGAGCAGTTCTTC
CDR3 protein: CASSSPSSIEQFF

D gene: TRBD1
V gene: TRBV18
J gene: TRBJ1-1
clone size: -
CDR3 DNA: TGTGCCAGCTCACTCGGGGGACAGGACACTGAAGCTTTCTTT
CDR3 protein: CASSLGGQDTEAFF

D gene: -
V gene: TRBV5-1
J gene: TRBJ2-1
clone size: -
CDR3 DNA: TGCGCCAGCAGCCCGGATAACACACCGGGAGAGCAGTTCTTC
CDR3 protein: CASSPDNTPGEQFF

D gene: -
V gene: TRBV19
J gene: TRBJ1-2
clone size: -
CDR3 DNA: TGTGCCAGTAGTATGGCAGGGCCCTATGGCTACACCTTC
CDR3 protein: CASSMAGPYGYTF

D gene: -
V gene: TRBV3-1/TRBV3-2
J gene: TRBJ2-5
clone size: -
CDR3 DNA: TGTGCCAGCAGCCATAGGACATCCCAAGAGACCCAGTACTTC
CDR3 protein: CASSHRTSQETQYF

D gene: -
V gene: TRBV19
J gene: TRBJ1-2
clone size: few
CDR3 DNA: TGTGCCAGTAGTAAAGCTGGGGCGCCTAACTATGGCTACACCTTC
CDR3 protein: CASSKAGAPNYGYTF

D gene: TRBD1
V gene: TRBV19
J gene: TRBJ2-3
clone size: -
CDR3 DNA: TGTGCCAGTAGTATAGGGGACAGGCATAGCACAGATACGCAGTATTTT
CDR3 protein: CASSIGDRHSTDTQYF

D gene: -
V gene: TRBV5-1
J gene: TRBJ2-1
clone size: few
CDR3 DNA: TGCGCCAGCAGCTTGACGGGGGAATCCTACAATGAGCAGTTCTTC
CDR3 protein: CASSLTGESYNEQFF

D gene: TRBD1
V gene: TRBV28
J gene: TRBJ1-2
clone size: -
CDR3 DNA: TGTGCCAGCAGTTCCGGGACAGGGGTCGGTGGCTACACCTTC
CDR3 protein: CASSSGTGVGGYTF

D gene: TRBD1
V gene: TRBV5-1
J gene: TRBJ2-5
clone size: once
CDR3 DNA: TGCGCCACCGGGGACAGCAACCAAGAGACCCAGTACTTC
CDR3 protein: CATGDSNQETQYF

D gene: TRBD1
V gene: TRBV6-4
J gene: TRBJ2-3
clone size: -
CDR3 DNA: TGTGCCAGCAGTGACCACGGGACAGGGTCGCAGTATTTT
CDR3 protein: CASSDHGTGSQYF

D gene: -
V gene: TRBV30
J gene: TRBJ1-3
clone size: -
CDR3 DNA: TGTGCCTGGAGTGTACGGGAGGGATTCAACTCTGGAAACACCATATATTTT
CDR3 protein: CAWSVREGFNSGNTIYF

D gene: -
V gene: TRBV6-5
J gene: TRBJ2-5
clone size: -
CDR3 DNA: TGTGCCAGCATGAGGACAGTCCGGGTGGAGACCCAGTACTTC
CDR3 protein: CASMRTVRVETQYF

D gene: -
V gene: TRBV7-9
J gene: TRBJ2-2
clone size: -
CDR3 DNA: TGTGCCAGCACCACAGCGGGCGGGGAGCTGTTTTTT
CDR3 protein: CASTTAGGELFF

D gene: TRBD1
V gene: TRBV19
J gene: TRBJ1-4
clone size: -
CDR3 DNA: TGTGCCAGTAGTTCCGGGACAGGGGGCGGAAAACTGTTTTTT
CDR3 protein: CASSSGTGGGKLFF

D gene: -
V gene: TRBV28
J gene: TRBJ2-3
clone size: -
CDR3 DNA: TGTGCCAGCAGAGAGGGACGGAGCACAGATACGCAGTATTTT
CDR3 protein: CASREGRSTDTQYF

D gene: -
V gene: TRBV20-1
J gene: TRBJ2-1
clone size: once
CDR3 DNA: TGCAGTGCTAGTAGGTCTCGGTACCCCCAGGGGTTCTTC
CDR3 protein: CSASRSRYPQGFF

D gene: -
V gene: TRBV6-5
J gene: TRBJ1-3
clone size: -
CDR3 DNA: TGTGCCAGCTACCACACAGGAGCCGGAAACACCATATATTTT
CDR3 protein: CASYHTGAGNTIYF

D gene: TRBD2
V gene: TRBV3-1/TRBV3-2
J gene: TRBJ2-1
clone size: once
CDR3 DNA: TGTGCCAGCAGCCGGACGGATCGGGTAGCGGGGGGCAATGAGCAGTTCTTC
CDR3 protein: CASSRTDRVAGGNEQFF

D gene: -
V gene: TRBV9
J gene: TRBJ1-1
clone size: once
CDR3 DNA: TGTGCCAGCAGCCCACCTTTGAACACTGAAGCTTTCTTT
CDR3 protein: CASSPPLNTEAFF

D gene: TRBD1
V gene: TRBV5-1
J gene: TRBJ2-1
clone size: -
CDR3 DNA: TGCGCCAGCAGCTTGGACAGGGGGCGCTACAATGAGCAGTTCTTC
CDR3 protein: CASSLDRGRYNEQFF

D gene: -
V gene: TRBV28
J gene: TRBJ1-1
clone size: -
CDR3 DNA: TGTGCCAGCAGTTTTGGGGGCACTGAAGCTTTCTTT
CDR3 protein: CASSFGGTEAFF

D gene: TRBD1
V gene: TRBV4-2
J gene: TRBJ1-6
clone size: -
CDR3 DNA: TGTGCCAGCAGCCAAGAGAGGGGACAGGGCAATTCACCCCTCCACTTT
CDR3 protein: CASSQERGQGNSPLHF

D gene: -
V gene: TRBV19
J gene: TRBJ1-6
clone size: few
CDR3 DNA: TGTGCCAGTTCGGACAGATATAATTCACCCCTCCACTTT
CDR3 protein: CASSDRYNSPLHF

D gene: TRBD1
V gene: TRBV5-4
J gene: TRBJ2-1
clone size: once
CDR3 DNA: TGTGCCAGCAGCGCCCGGGACAGTTACAATGAGCAGTTCTTC
CDR3 protein: CASSARDSYNEQFF

D gene: TRBD2
V gene: TRBV3-1/TRBV3-2
J gene: TRBJ2-1
clone size: -
CDR3 DNA: TGTGCCAGCAGCCCGACTAGCGGGCACAGTGAGCAGTTCTTC
CDR3 protein: CASSPTSGHSEQFF

D gene: -
V gene: TRBV28
J gene: TRBJ1-4
clone size: -
CDR3 DNA: TGTGCCAGCAGTATGCAGGGAGGCGTTGAAAAACTGTTTTTT
CDR3 protein: CASSMQGGVEKLFF

D gene: -
V gene: TRBV7-7
J gene: TRBJ2-2
clone size: -
CDR3 DNA: TGTGCTAGCAGCTTGACAAGTACCGGGGAGCTGTTTTTT
CDR3 protein: CASSLTSTGELFF

D gene: -
V gene: TRBV5-1
J gene: TRBJ1-3
clone size: -
CDR3 DNA: TGCGCCAGCAGCCCGGGGGTTGGGGCGTCAGGAAACACCATATATTTT
CDR3 protein: CASSPGVGASGNTIYF

D gene: -
V gene: TRBV12-3/TRBV12-4
J gene: TRBJ1-1
clone size: -
CDR3 DNA: TGTGCCAGCAGTTCGTATGATCGAACAGCTTTCTTT
CDR3 protein: CASSSYDRTAFF

D gene: TRBD1
V gene: TRBV27
J gene: TRBJ2-1
clone size: -
CDR3 DNA: TGTGCCAGCAGTACCCGGGACAGTTACAATGAGCAGTTCTTC
CDR3 protein: CASSTRDSYNEQFF

D gene: -
V gene: TRBV4-2
J gene: TRBJ2-6
clone size: -
CDR3 DNA: TGTGCCAGTAACTCTGGGGCCAACGTCCTGACTTTC
CDR3 protein: CASNSGANVLTF

D gene: -
V gene: TRBV2
J gene: TRBJ1-5
clone size: -
CDR3 DNA: TGTGCCAGCAGTGATTTGGGCGTGGGCCAAGCTTTATCTCAGGGCAATCAGCCCCAGCATTTT
CDR3 protein: CASSDLGVGQALSQGNQPQHF

D gene: -
V gene: TRBV6-5
J gene: TRBJ2-5
clone size: -
CDR3 DNA: TGTGCCAGCAGGCTATCGGGGACCCAGTACTTC
CDR3 protein: CASRLSGTQYF

D gene: -
V gene: TRBV19
J gene: TRBJ2-4
clone size: -
CDR3 DNA: TGTGCCAGTAGTATAGACGGTGCGGGCTATTCAAACATTCAGTACTTC
CDR3 protein: CASSIDGAGYSNIQYF

D gene: -
V gene: TRBV27
J gene: TRBJ2-1
clone size: -
CDR3 DNA: TGTGCCAGCAGTTTCTTGCAGGGAAACAATGAGCAGTTCTTC
CDR3 protein: CASSFLQGNNEQFF

D gene: -
V gene: TRBV18
J gene: TRBJ1-2
clone size: -
CDR3 DNA: TGTGCCAGCTCATCTACGCGGAACTATGGCTACACCTTC
CDR3 protein: CASSSTRNYGYTF

D gene: -
V gene: TRBV19
J gene: TRBJ2-5
clone size: -
CDR3 DNA: TGTGCCAGTAGTATAGATGATACCAGACAAGAGACCCAGTACTTC
CDR3 protein: CASSIDDTRQETQYF

D gene: TRBD1
V gene: TRBV24-1
J gene: TRBJ2-5
clone size: -
CDR3 DNA: TGTGCCACCAGTGAACCTGGGACAGCGAAACAAGAGACCCAGTACTTC
CDR3 protein: CATSEPGTAKQETQYF